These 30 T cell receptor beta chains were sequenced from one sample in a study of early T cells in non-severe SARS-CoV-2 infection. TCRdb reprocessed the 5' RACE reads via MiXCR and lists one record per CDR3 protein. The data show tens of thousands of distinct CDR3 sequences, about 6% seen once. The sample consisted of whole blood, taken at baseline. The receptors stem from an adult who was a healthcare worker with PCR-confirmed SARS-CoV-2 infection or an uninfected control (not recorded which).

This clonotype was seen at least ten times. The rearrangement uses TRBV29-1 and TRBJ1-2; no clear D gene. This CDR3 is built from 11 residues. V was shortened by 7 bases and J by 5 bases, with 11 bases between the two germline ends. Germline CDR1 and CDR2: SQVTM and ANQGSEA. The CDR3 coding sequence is TGCAGCGCCCATTTGGGGTATGGCTACACCTTC. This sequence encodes CSAHLGYGYTF.

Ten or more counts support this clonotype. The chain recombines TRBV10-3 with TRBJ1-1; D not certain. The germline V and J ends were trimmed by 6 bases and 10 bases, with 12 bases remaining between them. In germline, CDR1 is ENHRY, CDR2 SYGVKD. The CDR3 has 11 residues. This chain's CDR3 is CAIRGSGPAFF. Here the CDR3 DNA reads TGTGCCATCAGGGGGAGCGGGCCAGCTTTCTTT.

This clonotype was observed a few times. The CDR3 nucleotides read TGCAGCGTTGAGGAGAATGAGACCCAGTACTTC. It specifies CSVEENETQYF. The rearrangement uses TRBV29-1 and TRBJ2-5; D is ambiguous. The germline V gene encodes CDR1 SQVTM and CDR2 ANQGSEA. V lost 3 bases to trimming and J lost 5 bases, with 7 bases between them. The length of the CDR3 is 11 residues. Based on the CDR3 plus reference TRBV29-1 and TRBJ2-5, the full variable domain is SAVISQKPSRDICQRGTSLTIQCQVDSQVTMMFWYRQQPGQSLTLIATANQGSEATYESGFVIDKFPISRPNLTFSTLTVSNMSPEDSSIYLCSVEENETQYFGPGTRLLVL.

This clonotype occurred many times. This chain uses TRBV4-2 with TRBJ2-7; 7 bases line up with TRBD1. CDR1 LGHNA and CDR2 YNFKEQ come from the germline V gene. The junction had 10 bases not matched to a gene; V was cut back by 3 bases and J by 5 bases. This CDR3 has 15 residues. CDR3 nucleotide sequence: TGTGCCAGCAGCCACCAAAATAACAGGGGTGACGAGCAGTACTTC. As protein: CASSHQNNRGDEQYF.

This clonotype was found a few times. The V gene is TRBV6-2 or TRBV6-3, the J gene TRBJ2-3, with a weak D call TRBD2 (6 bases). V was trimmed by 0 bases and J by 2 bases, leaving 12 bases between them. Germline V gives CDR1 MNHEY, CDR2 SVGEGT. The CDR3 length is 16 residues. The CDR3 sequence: CASSYSTAGFTDTQYF. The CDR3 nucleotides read TGTGCCAGCAGTTACTCGACCGCGGGGTTCACAGATACGCAGTATTTT.

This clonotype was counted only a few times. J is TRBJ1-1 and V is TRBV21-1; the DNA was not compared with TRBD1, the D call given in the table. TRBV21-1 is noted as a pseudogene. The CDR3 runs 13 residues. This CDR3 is CASTAGEEGEAFF. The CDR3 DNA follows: TGTGCCAGCACGGCAGGGGAAGAGGGTGAAGCTTTCTTT.

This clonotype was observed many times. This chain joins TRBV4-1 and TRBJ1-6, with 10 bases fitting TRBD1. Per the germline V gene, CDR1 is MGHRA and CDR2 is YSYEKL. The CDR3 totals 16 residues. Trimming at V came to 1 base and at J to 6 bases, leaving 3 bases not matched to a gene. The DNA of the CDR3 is TGCGCCAGCAGCCAAGGAAGGACAGGGGGTAATTCACCCCTCCACTTT. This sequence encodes CASSQGRTGGNSPLHF.

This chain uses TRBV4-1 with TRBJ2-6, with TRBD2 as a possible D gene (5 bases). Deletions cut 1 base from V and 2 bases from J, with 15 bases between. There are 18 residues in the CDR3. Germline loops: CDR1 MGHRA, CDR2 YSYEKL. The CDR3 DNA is TGCGCCAGCAGCCAAGTTATTCTCGGGGTGGCTGGGGCCAACGTCCTGACTTTC. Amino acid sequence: CASSQVILGVAGANVLTF.

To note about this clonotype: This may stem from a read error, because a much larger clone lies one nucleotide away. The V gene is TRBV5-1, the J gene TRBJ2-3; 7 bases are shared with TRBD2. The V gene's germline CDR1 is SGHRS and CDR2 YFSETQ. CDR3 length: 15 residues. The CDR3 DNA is TGCGCCAGCAGCCCCTGGGGAGGGGAAAGGGATATGCAGTATTTT. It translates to CASSPWGGERDMQYF.

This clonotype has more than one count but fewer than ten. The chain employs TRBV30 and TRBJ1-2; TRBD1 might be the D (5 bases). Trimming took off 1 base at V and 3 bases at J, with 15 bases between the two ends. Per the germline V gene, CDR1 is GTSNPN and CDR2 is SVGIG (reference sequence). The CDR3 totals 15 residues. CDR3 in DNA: TGTGCCTGGAGTGGACCGGGGGGAGACTACTATGGCTACACCTTC. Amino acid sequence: CAWSGPGGDYYGYTF.

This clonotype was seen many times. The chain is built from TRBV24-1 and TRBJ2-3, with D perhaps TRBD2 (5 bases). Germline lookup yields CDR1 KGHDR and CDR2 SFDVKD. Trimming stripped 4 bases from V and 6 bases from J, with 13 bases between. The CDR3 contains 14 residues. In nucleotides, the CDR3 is TGTGCCACCAGTGAGAGCGGCAATTTGGATACGCAGTATTTT. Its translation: CATSESGNLDTQYF.

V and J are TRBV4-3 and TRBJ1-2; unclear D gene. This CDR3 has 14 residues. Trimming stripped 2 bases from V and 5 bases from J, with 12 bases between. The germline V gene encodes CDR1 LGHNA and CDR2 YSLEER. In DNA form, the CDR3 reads TGCGCCAGCAGCCAAACCAACGGAGCGTATGGCTACACCTTC. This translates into CASSQTNGAYGYTF.

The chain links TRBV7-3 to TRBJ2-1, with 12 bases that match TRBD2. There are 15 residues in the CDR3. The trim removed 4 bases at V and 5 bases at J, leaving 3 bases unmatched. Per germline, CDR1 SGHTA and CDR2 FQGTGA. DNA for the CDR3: TGTGCCAGCAGCTCACTAGCGGGGGGACACAATGAGCAGTTCTTC. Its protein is CASSSLAGGHNEQFF. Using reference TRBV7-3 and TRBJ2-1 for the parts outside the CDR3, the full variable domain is GAGVSQTPSNKVTEKGKYVELRCDPISGHTALYWYRQSLGQGPEFLIYFQGTGAADDSGLPNDRFFAVRPEGSVSTLKIQRTERGDSAVYLCASSSLAGGHNEQFFGPGTRLTVL.

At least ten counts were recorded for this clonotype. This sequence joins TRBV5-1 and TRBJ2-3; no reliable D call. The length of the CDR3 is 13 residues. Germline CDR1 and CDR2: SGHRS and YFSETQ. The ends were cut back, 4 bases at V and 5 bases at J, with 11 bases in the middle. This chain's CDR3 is CASSLLGVDTQYF. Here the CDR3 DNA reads TGCGCCAGCAGCCTTTTAGGAGTAGATACGCAGTATTTT.

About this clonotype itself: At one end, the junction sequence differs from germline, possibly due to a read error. This CDR3 is CANSFRVGGSGNTIYF. The CDR3 DNA sequence: TGTGCCAACAGTTTCCGAGTCGGCGGGTCTGGAAACACCATATATTTT. The V call is TRBV12-3 or TRBV12-4, the J call TRBJ1-3; no firm D call. The CDR3 sequence is 16 residues long.

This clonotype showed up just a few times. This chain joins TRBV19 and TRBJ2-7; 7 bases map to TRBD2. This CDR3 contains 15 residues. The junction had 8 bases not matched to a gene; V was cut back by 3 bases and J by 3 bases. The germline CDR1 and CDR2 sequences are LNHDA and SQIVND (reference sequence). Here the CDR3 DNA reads TGTGCCAGTAGTATTGCCCTAGCGGAGTACTACGAGCAGTACTTC. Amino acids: CASSIALAEYYEQYF.

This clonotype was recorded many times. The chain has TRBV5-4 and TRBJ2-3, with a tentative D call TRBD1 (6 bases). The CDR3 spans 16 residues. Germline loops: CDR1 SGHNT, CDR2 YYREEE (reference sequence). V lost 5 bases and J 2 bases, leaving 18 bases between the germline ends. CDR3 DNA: TGTGCCAGCAGATATGGGGGCCCCTCCTTCACAGATACGCAGTATTTT. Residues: CASRYGGPSFTDTQYF.

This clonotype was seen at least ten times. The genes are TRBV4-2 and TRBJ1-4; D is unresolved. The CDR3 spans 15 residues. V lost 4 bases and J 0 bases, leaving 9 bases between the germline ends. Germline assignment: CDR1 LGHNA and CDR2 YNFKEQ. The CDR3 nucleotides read TGTGCCAGCAGCCCCGATGTTCCAACTAATGAAAAACTGTTTTTT. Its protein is CASSPDVPTNEKLFF.

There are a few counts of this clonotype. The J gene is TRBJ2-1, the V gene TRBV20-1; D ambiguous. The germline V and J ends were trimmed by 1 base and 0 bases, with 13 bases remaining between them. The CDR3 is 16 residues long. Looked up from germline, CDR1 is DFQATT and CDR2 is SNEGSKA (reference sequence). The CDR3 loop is CSARAPRRSSYNEQFF. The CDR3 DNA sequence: TGCAGTGCTAGAGCCCCGCGGAGAAGCTCCTACAATGAGCAGTTCTTC.

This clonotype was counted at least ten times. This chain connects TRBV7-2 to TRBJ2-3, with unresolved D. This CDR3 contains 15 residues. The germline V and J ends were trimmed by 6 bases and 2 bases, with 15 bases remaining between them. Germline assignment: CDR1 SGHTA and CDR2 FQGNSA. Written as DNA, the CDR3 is TGTGCCAGCAGATCCCTCGGTGGGGACACAGATACGCAGTATTTT. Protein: CASRSLGGDTDTQYF.

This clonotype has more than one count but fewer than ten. The CDR3 bases are TGTGCCAGCAAGGGAGACCTTGCAGGCAATGAGCAGTTCTTC. Translated: CASKGDLAGNEQFF. V and J are TRBV2 and TRBJ2-1, with a tentative D call TRBD2 (5 bases). The CDR3 contains 14 residues. V was clipped by 7 bases and J by 6 bases, with 16 bases between them. CDR1 and CDR2 from the germline V gene are SNHLY and FYNNEI. The full variable domain, with the rest looked up from reference TRBV2 and TRBJ2-1, is EPEVTQTPSHQVTQMGQEVILRCVPISNHLYFYWYRQILGQKVEFLVSFYNNEISEKSEIFDDQFSVERPDGSNFTLKIRSTKLEDSAMYFCASKGDLAGNEQFFGPGTRLTVL.

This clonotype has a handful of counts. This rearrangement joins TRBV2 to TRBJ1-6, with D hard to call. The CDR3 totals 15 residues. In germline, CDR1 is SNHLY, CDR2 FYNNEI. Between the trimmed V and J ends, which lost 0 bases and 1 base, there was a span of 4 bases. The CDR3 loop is CASSEAGSYNSPLHF. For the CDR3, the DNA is TGTGCCAGCAGTGAAGCGGGGTCCTATAATTCACCCCTCCACTTT.

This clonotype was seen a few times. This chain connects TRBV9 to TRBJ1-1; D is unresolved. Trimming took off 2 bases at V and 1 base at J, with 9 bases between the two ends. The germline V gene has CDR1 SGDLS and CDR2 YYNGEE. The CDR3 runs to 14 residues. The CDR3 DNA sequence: TGTGCCAGCAGCGTTATGCAGCCGAACACTGAAGCTTTCTTT. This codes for CASSVMQPNTEAFF.

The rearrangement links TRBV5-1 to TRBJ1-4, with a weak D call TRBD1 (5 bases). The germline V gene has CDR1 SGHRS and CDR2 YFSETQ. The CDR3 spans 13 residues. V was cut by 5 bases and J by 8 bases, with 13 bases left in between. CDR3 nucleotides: TGCGCCAGCAGTTGGCAGGGTCAGGAAAAACTGTTTTTT. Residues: CASSWQGQEKLFF.

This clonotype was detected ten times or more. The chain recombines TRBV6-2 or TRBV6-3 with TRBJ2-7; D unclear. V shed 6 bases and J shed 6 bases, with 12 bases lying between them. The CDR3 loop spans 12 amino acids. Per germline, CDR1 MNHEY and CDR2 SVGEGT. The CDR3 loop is CASSPTRTEQYF. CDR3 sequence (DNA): TGTGCCAGCAGCCCCACCAGGACCGAGCAGTACTTC.

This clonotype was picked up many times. The CDR3 protein is CASSSDGYSNQPQHF. As DNA, the CDR3 is TGTGCCAGCAGTTCAGACGGTTATAGCAATCAGCCCCAGCATTTT. J is TRBJ1-5 and V is TRBV7-2; D is unclear. The CDR3 contains 15 residues. Per germline, CDR1 SGHTA and CDR2 FQGNSA. The germline V and J ends were trimmed by 6 bases and 0 bases, with 12 bases remaining between them.

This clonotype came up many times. DNA for the CDR3: TGTGCCAGCAGCTTACTCCTAGAGACCCAGTACTTC. Translating it yields CASSLLLETQYF. V usage is TRBV7-9 and J usage is TRBJ2-5; no definite D call. CDR3 length equals 12 residues. The V gene's germline CDR1 is SEHNR and CDR2 FQNEAQ (reference sequence). The germline V and J ends were trimmed by 2 bases and 4 bases, with 5 bases remaining between them.

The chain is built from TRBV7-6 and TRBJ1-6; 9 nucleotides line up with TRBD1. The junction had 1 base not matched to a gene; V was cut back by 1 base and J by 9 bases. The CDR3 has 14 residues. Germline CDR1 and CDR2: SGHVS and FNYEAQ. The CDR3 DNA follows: TGTGCCAGCAGCTTAGGACAGGGGGGTTCACCCCTCCACTTT. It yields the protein CASSLGQGGSPLHF. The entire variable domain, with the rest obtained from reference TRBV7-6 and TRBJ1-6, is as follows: GAGVSQSPRYKVTKRGQDVALRCDPISGHVSLYWYRQALGQGPEFLTYFNYEAQQDKSGLPNDRFSAERPEGSISTLTIQRTEQRDSAMYRCASSLGQGGSPLHFGNGTRLTVT.

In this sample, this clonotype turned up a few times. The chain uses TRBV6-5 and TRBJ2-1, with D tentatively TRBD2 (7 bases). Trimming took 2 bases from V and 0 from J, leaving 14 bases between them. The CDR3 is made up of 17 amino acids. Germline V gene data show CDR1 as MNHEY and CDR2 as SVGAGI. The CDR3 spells CASSYKGGKSSYNEQFF. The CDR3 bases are TGTGCCAGCAGTTACAAGGGGGGGAAGAGCTCCTACAATGAGCAGTTCTTC.

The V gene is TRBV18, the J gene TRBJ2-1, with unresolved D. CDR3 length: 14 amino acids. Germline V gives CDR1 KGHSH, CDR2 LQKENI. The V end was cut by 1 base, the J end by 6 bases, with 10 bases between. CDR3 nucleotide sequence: TGTGCCAGCTCACCACTAACGAAGGGCAATGAGCAGTTCTTC. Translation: CASSPLTKGNEQFF.